Included here is one T cell receptor beta chain sequence, with context. Germline V gene sequence: CDR1 SGHRS, CDR2 YFSETQ. This CDR3 has 12 amino acids. Trimming stripped 2 bases from V and 5 bases from J, with 8 bases between. Produced via immunoSEQ multiplex PCR; TCRdb's table is partial and in-frame only. This sample has around 140,000 clones, with around 86% found just once. This sample was taken from a study of blood T cell repertoires in COVID-19. This clonotype was sampled from an older woman with active or convalescent COVID-19. The sample comprised peripheral blood. The chain joins TRBV5-1 to TRBJ2-7; D is undetermined. In nucleotides, the CDR3 is TGCGCCAGCAGCTTAAGCGTCCACGAGCAGTACGTC. Amino acids: CASSLSVHEQYV.